Here is one T cell receptor (beta chain) with its context. The antigen is unknown. This sample is drawn from a study of cytomegalovirus exposure and HLA in healthy donors. Study conclusions and caveats: The study recorded 150 to 200 TCR beta chains that were cytomegalovirus-associated.

Both 60 Vbeta primers and 13 Jbeta primers went into the PCR. Clones were sequenced by immunoSEQ multiplex PCR, and TCRdb holds only the in-frame ones, with some missing. Counted here are over 95,000 clones, around 80% occurring once; the ten biggest clones make up under 3.5%. With 7 bases removed from V and 3 bases from J, the gap between germline ends came to 17 bases. Germline loops: CDR1 SNHLY, CDR2 FYNNEI. The CDR3 sequence is 15 residues long. This clonotype was sampled from a female donor in good health and CMV-seronegative. The sequencing input was PBMCs. The chain has TRBV2 and TRBJ2-3; possibly TRBD1 for D (6 bases). The CDR3 spells CASTLGQSGTDTQYF. The CDR3 nucleotides read TGTGCCAGCACCCTGGGACAATCTGGAACAGATACGCAGTATTTT.